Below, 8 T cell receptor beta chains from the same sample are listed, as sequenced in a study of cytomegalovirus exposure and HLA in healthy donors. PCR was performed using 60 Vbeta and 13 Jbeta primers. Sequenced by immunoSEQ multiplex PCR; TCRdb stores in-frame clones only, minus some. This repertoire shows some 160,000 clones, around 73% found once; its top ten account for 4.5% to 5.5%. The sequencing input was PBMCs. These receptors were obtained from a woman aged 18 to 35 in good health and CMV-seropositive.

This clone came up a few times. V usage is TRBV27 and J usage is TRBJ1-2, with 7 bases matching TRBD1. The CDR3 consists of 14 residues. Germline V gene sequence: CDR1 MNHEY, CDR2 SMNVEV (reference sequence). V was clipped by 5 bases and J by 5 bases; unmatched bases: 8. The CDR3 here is CASSLKTGVYGYTF. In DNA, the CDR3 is TGTGCCAGCAGTCTCAAAACAGGGGTGTATGGCTACACCTTC.

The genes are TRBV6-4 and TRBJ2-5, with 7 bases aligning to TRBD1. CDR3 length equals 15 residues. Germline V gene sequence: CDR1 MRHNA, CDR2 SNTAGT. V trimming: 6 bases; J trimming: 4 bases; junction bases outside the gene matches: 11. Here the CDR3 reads CASRAQGEGGETQYF. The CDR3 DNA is TGTGCCAGCAGAGCCCAGGGGGAAGGTGGAGAGACCCAGTACTTC.

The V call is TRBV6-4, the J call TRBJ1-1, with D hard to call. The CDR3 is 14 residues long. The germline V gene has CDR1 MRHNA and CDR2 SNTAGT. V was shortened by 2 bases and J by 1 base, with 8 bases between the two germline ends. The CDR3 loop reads CASSDPGGNTEAFF. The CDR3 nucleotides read TGTGCCAGCAGTGACCCTGGCGGGAACACTGAAGCTTTCTTT.

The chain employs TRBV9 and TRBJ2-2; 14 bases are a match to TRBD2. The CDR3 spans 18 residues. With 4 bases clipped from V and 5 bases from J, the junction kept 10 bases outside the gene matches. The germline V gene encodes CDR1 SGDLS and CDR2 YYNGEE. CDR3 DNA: TGTGCCAGCAGCCCAGGGACTAGCGGGGGAGGAGGGACCGGGGAGCTGTTTTTT. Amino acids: CASSPGTSGGGGTGELFF.

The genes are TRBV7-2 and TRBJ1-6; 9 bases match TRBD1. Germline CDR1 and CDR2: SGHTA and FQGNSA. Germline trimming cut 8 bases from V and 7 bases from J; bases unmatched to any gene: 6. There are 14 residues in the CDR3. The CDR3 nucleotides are TGTGCCAGCCGCCCCGGGACAGGGAATTCACCCCTCCACTTT. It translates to CASRPGTGNSPLHF.

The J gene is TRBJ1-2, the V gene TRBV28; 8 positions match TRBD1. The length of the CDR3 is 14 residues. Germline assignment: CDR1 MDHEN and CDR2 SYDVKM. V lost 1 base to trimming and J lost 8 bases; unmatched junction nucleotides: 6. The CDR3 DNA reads TGTGCCAGCAGTTTATTTGGACAGGGCAGGGGCTACACCTTC. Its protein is CASSLFGQGRGYTF.

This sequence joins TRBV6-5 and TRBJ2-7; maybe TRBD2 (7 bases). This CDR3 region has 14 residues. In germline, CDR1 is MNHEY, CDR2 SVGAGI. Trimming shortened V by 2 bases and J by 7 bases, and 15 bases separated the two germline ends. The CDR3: CASSYDRGAREQYF. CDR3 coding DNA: TGTGCCAGCAGTTACGATCGGGGGGCGCGGGAGCAGTACTTC.

CDR3 bases: TGTGCCTGGAGGTCCGGGATGGTATATGGCTACACCTTC. This encodes CAWRSGMVYGYTF. The chain combines TRBV30 with TRBJ1-2; D remains ambiguous. CDR3 length equals 13 residues. Germline CDR1 and CDR2: GTSNPN and SVGIG (reference sequence). With 3 bases removed from V and 5 bases from J, the gap between germline ends came to 13 bases.